What follows are 13 T cell receptor beta chains derived from one specimen sequenced in a study of T-cell memory formation after mild COVID-19. Each CDR3 protein is one row after TCRdb ran MiXCR on the 5' RACE reads. The sample records a few hundred thousand distinct CDR3 sequences, 20% to 25% being singletons. Sequenced: PBMCs or a T cell subset sorted from them (not recorded which). The receptors shown here come from an adult woman who had mild COVID-19 (a few samples of this study predate the infection). Cell type and time point are not known.

This clonotype was observed a handful of times. The genes are TRBV6-5 and TRBJ1-2; 9 bases align to TRBD1. Losses at the gene ends were 0 bases for V and 2 bases for J; bases not matched to a gene: 4. This CDR3 is built from 16 residues. Germline V lookup: CDR1 MNHEY, CDR2 SVGAGI. CDR3 coding DNA: TGTGCCAGCAGTTACTCGGGGACAGGGTTAAACTATGGCTACACCTTC. Its protein product is CASSYSGTGLNYGYTF.

The V and J genes are TRBV15 and TRBJ2-1; 7 bases are shared with TRBD2. J was trimmed by 5 bases and V by 2 bases; bases with no gene match: 9. CDR1 is LNHNV, CDR2 YYDKDF, per germline (reference sequence). The CDR3 spans 16 residues. The CDR3 region has the DNA TGTGCCACCAGCAGACGAGAACTAGCGTTCAACAATGAGCAGTTCTTC. It codes for CATSRRELAFNNEQFF.

The rearrangement joins TRBV11-1 to TRBJ1-2; D ambiguous. V gave up 5 bases and J gave up 6 bases, with 13 bases separating them. The CDR3 is 13 residues long. Germline CDR1 is SGHAT and CDR2 is FQDESV (reference sequence). CDR3 DNA sequence: TGTGCCAGCAGCGCCAGTCCCTGGGATGGCTACACCTTC. It specifies CASSASPWDGYTF. The entire variable domain, with the rest obtained from reference TRBV11-1 and TRBJ1-2, is as follows: EAEVAQSPRYKITEKSQAVAFWCDPISGHATLYWYRQILGQGPELLVQFQDESVVDDSQLPKDRFSAERLKGVDSTLKIQPAELGDSAMYLCASSASPWDGYTFGSGTRLTVV.

This clonotype was counted ten times or more. The chain carries TRBV12-3 or TRBV12-4 and TRBJ2-1, with D perhaps TRBD1 (5 bases). CDR3 length: 15 residues. Between the trimmed V and J ends, which lost 3 bases and 2 bases, there was a span of 11 bases. The CDR3 loop is CASSLGQGPYNEQFF. The CDR3 nucleotides read TGTGCCAGCAGTTTGGGTCAGGGCCCCTACAATGAGCAGTTCTTC.

V gene TRBV9 combines with J gene TRBJ2-1, with 8 bases matching TRBD2. The germline CDR1 and CDR2 sequences are SGDLS and YYNGEE. The CDR3 length is 16 residues. The trim removed 0 bases at V and 2 bases at J, leaving 4 bases unmatched. The chain's CDR3 is CASSVGGGLTYNEQFF. DNA for the CDR3: TGTGCCAGCAGCGTAGGCGGGGGGCTCACCTACAATGAGCAGTTCTTC.

This clonotype was picked up a small number of times. V is TRBV20-1 and J is TRBJ1-5, with TRBD1 matching over 10 bases. Germline V gene lookup returns CDR1 DFQATT and CDR2 SNEGSKA (reference sequence). The CDR3 runs to 15 residues. J gave up 4 bases and V 2 bases, and 5 bases lay outside the gene matches. CDR3 in DNA: TGCAGTGCTAGATCGGGACAGGGGACGAATCAGCCCCAGCATTTT. Translating gives CSARSGQGTNQPQHF.

A few counts support this clonotype. The chain has TRBV5-4 and TRBJ2-7; D gene ambiguous. The germline V gene has CDR1 SGHNT and CDR2 YYREEE (reference sequence). Trimming removed 0 bases from V and 0 bases from J, with 7 bases in between. This CDR3 comprises 14 residues. This CDR3 is CASSLERSSYEQYF. CDR3 nucleotide sequence: TGTGCCAGCAGCTTGGAACGAAGCTCCTACGAGCAGTACTTC. The entire variable domain, with the rest obtained from reference TRBV5-4 and TRBJ2-7, is as follows: ETGVTQSPTHLIKTRGQQVTLRCSSQSGHNTVSWYQQALGQGPQFIFQYYREEENGRGNFPPRFSGLQFPNYSSELNVNALELDDSALYLCASSLERSSYEQYFGPGTRLTVT.

V gene TRBV12-3 or TRBV12-4 combines with J gene TRBJ2-7; 8 nucleotides match TRBD1. This CDR3 is 15 amino acids long. The trim removed 5 bases at V and 2 bases at J, leaving 8 bases unmatched. CDR3 region: CASSEGQGEPYEQYF. The CDR3 coding sequence is TGTGCCAGCAGTGAAGGACAGGGAGAACCCTACGAGCAGTACTTC.

This clonotype was seen a handful of times. The chain has TRBV11-2 and TRBJ2-5; TRBD1 is a possible D gene (6 bases). V gave up 5 bases and J gave up 5 bases, with 15 bases separating them. CDR1 is SGHAT and CDR2 is FQNNGV in the germline V gene. The CDR3 is 14 residues long. CDR3 bases: TGTGCCAGCAGCCGTAGCAGGGGTTGGGAGACCCAGTACTTC. Amino acids: CASSRSRGWETQYF.

This clonotype was seen more than once but under ten times. This chain joins TRBV5-1 and TRBJ2-7, with D possibly being TRBD2 (7 bases). Germline loops: CDR1 SGHRS, CDR2 YFSETQ. The CDR3 loop spans 14 amino acids. V was clipped by 2 bases and J by 3 bases, with 12 bases between them. The CDR3 nucleotides are TGCGCCAGCAGCTTCGAAGGGGGGGACTACGAGCAGTACTTC. Its translation: CASSFEGGDYEQYF.

The chain uses TRBV7-9 and TRBJ2-7; no clear D. The V gene lost 5 bases and the J gene lost 0 bases, with 14 bases spanning the gap. The CDR3 is 15 amino acids. The V gene's germline CDR1 is SEHNR and CDR2 FQNEAQ (reference sequence). CDR3 in amino acids: CASSPTQTISYEQYF. CDR3 bases: TGTGCCAGCAGCCCGACCCAGACCATCTCCTACGAGCAGTACTTC. Looking up the rest from reference TRBV7-9 and TRBJ2-7 gives the full variable domain: DTGVSQNPRHKITKRGQNVTFRCDPISEHNRLYWYRQTLGQGPEFLTYFQNEAQLEKSRLLSDRFSAERPKGSFSTLEIQRTEQGDSAMYLCASSPTQTISYEQYFGPGTRLTVT.

V gene TRBV7-8 combines with J gene TRBJ2-5; possible D gene TRBD2, 6 bases. Germline loops: CDR1 SGHVS, CDR2 FQNEAQ. CDR3 length: 13 amino acids. Trimming shortened V by 8 bases and J by 5 bases, and 15 bases separated the two germline ends. The CDR3 DNA is TGTGCCAGCCGTCGGCGGGGCCTCGAGACCCAGTACTTC. This encodes CASRRRGLETQYF.

This clonotype showed up just a few times. V is TRBV5-1 and J is TRBJ1-4; possible D gene TRBD1, 5 bases. The CDR3 covers 15 residues. V lost 5 bases and J 5 bases, leaving 16 bases between the germline ends. Germline CDR1 SGHRS, CDR2 YFSETQ. The CDR3 region has the DNA TGCGCCAGCAGGAAGGGGACCTTATTAAATGAAAAACTGTTTTTT. Translating gives CASRKGTLLNEKLFF.